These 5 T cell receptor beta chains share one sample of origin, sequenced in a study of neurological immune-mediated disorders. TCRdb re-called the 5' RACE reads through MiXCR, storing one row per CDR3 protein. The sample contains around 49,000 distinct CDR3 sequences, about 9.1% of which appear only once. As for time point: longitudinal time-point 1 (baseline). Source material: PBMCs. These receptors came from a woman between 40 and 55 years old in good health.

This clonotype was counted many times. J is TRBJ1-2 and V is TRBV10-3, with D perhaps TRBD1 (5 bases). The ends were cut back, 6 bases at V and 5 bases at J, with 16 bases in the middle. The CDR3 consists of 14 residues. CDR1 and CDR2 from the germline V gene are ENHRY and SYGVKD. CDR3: CAISDGQGPYGYTF. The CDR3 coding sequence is TGTGCCATCAGCGACGGGCAGGGCCCTTATGGCTACACCTTC.

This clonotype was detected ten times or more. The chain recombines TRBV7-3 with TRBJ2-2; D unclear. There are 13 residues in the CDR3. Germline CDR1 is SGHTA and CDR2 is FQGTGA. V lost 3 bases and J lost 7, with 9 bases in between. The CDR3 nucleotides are TGTGCCAGCAGCTTCGGTTCCAGCGGGGAGCTGTTTTTT. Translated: CASSFGSSGELFF.

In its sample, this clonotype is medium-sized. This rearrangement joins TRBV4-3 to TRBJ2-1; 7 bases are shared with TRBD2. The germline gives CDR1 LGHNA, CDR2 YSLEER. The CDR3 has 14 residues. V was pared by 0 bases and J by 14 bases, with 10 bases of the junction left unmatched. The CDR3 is CASSQDMTSGAKFF. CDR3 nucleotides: TGCGCCAGCAGCCAAGATATGACCAGCGGGGCTAAGTTCTTC.

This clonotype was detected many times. CDR3 coding DNA: TGCGCCAGCAGCAGAGACCCGACAGGGGGCGGGATGAACACTGAAGCTTTCTTT. Protein: CASSRDPTGGGMNTEAFF. The rearrangement joins TRBV5-1 to TRBJ1-1, with 10 bases identical to TRBD1. This CDR3 spans 18 amino acids. Trimming at V came to 4 bases and at J to 0 bases, leaving 12 bases not matched to a gene. Germline assignment: CDR1 SGHRS and CDR2 YFSETQ.

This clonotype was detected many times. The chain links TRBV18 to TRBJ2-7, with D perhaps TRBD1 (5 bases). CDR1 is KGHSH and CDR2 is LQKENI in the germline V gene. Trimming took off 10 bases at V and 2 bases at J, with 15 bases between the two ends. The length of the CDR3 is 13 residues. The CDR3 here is CATSGDSPYEQYF. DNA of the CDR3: TGTGCCACCTCGGGCGACAGCCCCTACGAGCAGTACTTC.